The present T cell receptor beta chain was sequenced within a study of response to subunit inactivated influenza vaccine. Study-wide results and limits: Authors suggested that a seasonal influenza vaccination recruits few new T cells each time.

Germline loops: CDR1 MNHNS, CDR2 SASEGT. CDR3 length: 14 amino acids. Unmatched junction bases numbered 8, after V lost 7 bases and J lost 7 bases. TCRdb re-derived calls from the RT-PCR reads in MiXCR, one entry per CDR3 protein. The sample includes hundreds of thousands of distinct CDR3 sequences, about 15% of them seen just once. With respect to this clonotype: Its antigen is unidentified.

The receptor's source is a man between 45 and 60 years old who received an inactivated influenza vaccine. Material: PBMCs from blood, obtained 11 to 12 days after vaccination. This chain joins TRBV6-1 and TRBJ2-3, with 10 bases matching TRBD1. In DNA form, the CDR3 reads TGTGCCAGCACCACCCGGGACAGGGGTAATACGCAGTATTTT. Amino acids: CASTTRDRGNTQYF.